This T cell receptor beta chain appears in the sequencing data of a study of blood T cell repertoires in COVID-19. Overall study context: The samples span acute and convalescent COVID-19 from the United States, Italy and Spain. Sources were T cells, B-cell-depleted T cells, or PBMCs; the material itself was cDNA or gDNA.

Trimming shortened V by 7 bases and J by 6 bases, and 13 bases separated the two germline ends. Germline CDR1 and CDR2: SNHLY and FYNNEI. This CDR3 has 12 residues. Original processing notes: Amplifying reference gene primers gave estimates of nucleated cell counts. Some clones are missing from TCRdb's copy, which holds only in-frame ones; the method was immunoSEQ multiplex PCR. Clone size and V and J calls were adopted from that table, with D and trimming inferred from the DNA. In the table there are roughly 170,000 clones, more than 85% of which are singletons. The sequence was collected from a man between 35 and 55 years old with active or convalescent COVID-19. The chain links TRBV2 to TRBJ2-7; the D gene is possibly TRBD1 (5 bases). The specimen sequenced was peripheral blood. CDR3 amino acids: CASKFQGAEQYF. CDR3 DNA sequence: TGTGCCAGCAAGTTCCAGGGTGCCGAGCAGTACTTC.